These T cell receptor beta chains were read from a single sample in a study of T cell responses to AZD1222 COVID-19 vaccine. This table comes from immunoSEQ multiplex PCR, and its TCRdb copy is limited to in-frame clones, with some not included. The table includes 90,000 to 100,000 clones, about nine tenths detected once. Sequencing used peripheral blood, obtained 28 days after the second AZD1222 dose. The receptors here all came from an adult who received the AZD1222 COVID-19 vaccine. Both conserved end residues are part of each CDR3. Fields, in order: D gene, V gene, J gene, clone size, CDR3 DNA, CDR3 protein. D genes are given only for firm matches. Only some rows state a clone size, as once, few, many or a class for expanded clones.

.,TRBV7-9,TRBJ2-7,.,TGTGCCAGCAGCGACGGGATAAGGGGTTACGAGCAGTACTTC,CASSDGIRGYEQYF
TRBD1,TRBV2,TRBJ2-1,.,TGTGCCAGCATATGGGACAGGGACTACAATGAGCAGTTCTTC,CASIWDRDYNEQFF
TRBD1,TRBV6-5,TRBJ1-1,.,TGTGCCAGCAGTTCTAGACAGGGTAGGTCTGCTGAAGCTTTCTTT,CASSSRQGRSAEAFF
.,TRBV1,TRBJ1-1,.,TGCACCAGCAGCCTTGCTAATAACATGAACACTGAAGCTTTCTTT,CTSSLANNMNTEAFF
.,TRBV30,TRBJ1-1,once,TGTGCCTGGAGTAGGGGAACGGACACTGAAGCTTTCTTT,CAWSRGTDTEAFF
TRBD1,TRBV5-6,TRBJ1-6,.,TGTGCCAGCAGCCCCGGGACAGGGGGCGGGAATTCACCCCTCCACTTT,CASSPGTGGGNSPLHF
TRBD2,TRBV4-2,TRBJ2-2,.,TGTGCCAGCAGCCAAGATCTAGCGGGAGTCACCGGGGAGCTGTTTTTT,CASSQDLAGVTGELFF
TRBD1,TRBV4-1,TRBJ2-5,.,TGCGCCAGCAGCCAAGACACCGGGACAGGGGTTAAGACCCAGTACTTC,CASSQDTGTGVKTQYF
TRBD1,TRBV13,TRBJ1-1,.,TGTGCCAGCGGGACAGCGAACACTGAAGCTTTCTTT,CASGTANTEAFF
.,TRBV28,TRBJ2-7,.,TGTGCCAGCACCTCCATCACCATCGCCCCGTGGGCGTCGGGTGGCTCCCAGCAGTACTTC,CASTSITIAPWASGGSQQYF
.,TRBV3-1/TRBV3-2,TRBJ1-4,.,TGTGCCAGCAGAATGGGGACTTCGGACCTTGAAAAACTGTTTTTT,CASRMGTSDLEKLFF
TRBD1,TRBV10-3,TRBJ2-7,once,TGTGCCATCACCCCCAAGGGACAGCCCCATTACGAGCAGTACTTC,CAITPKGQPHYEQYF
.,TRBV6-5,TRBJ2-1,.,TGTGCCAGCAGTAAACCTTCTTATTTGGACAATGAGCAGTTCTTC,CASSKPSYLDNEQFF
.,TRBV2,TRBJ2-5,.,TGTGCCAGCAGTGGGGGGCCAGGGATGCCGGAGACCCAGTACTTC,CASSGGPGMPETQYF
.,TRBV29-1,TRBJ1-1,.,TGCAGCGTTGAAGATCGTAAGTCCATGAACACTGAAGCTTTCTTT,CSVEDRKSMNTEAFF
.,TRBV7-8,TRBJ2-7,.,TGTGCCAGCATTGGTCTTATCGCCTACGAGCAGTACTTC,CASIGLIAYEQYF
TRBD1,TRBV10-1,TRBJ2-3,once,TGCGCCAGCAAGGACAGGGGCACAGATACGCAGTATTTT,CASKDRGTDTQYF
TRBD1,TRBV4-1,TRBJ1-2,.,TGCGCCAGCAGCCGAGGCTCCGGGGACAGGGATGGCTACACCTTC,CASSRGSGDRDGYTF
TRBD1,TRBV7-6,TRBJ2-1,.,TGTGCCAGCGCGCGGGACAGGGATTACAATGAGCAGTTCTTC,CASARDRDYNEQFF
.,TRBV3-1/TRBV3-2,TRBJ1-6,many,TGTGCCAGCAGCCAAGTCTTAAGGGTTCGGTCCTATAATTCACCCCTCCACTTT,CASSQVLRVRSYNSPLHF
.,TRBV7-9,TRBJ2-7,.,TGTGCCAGCAGCTTAGCCCTTGGGCAGGGTAGAGCCGAGCAGTACTTC,CASSLALGQGRAEQYF
.,TRBV5-1,TRBJ2-7,.,TGCGCCAGCAGCGAAACCGGGGGCTACGAGCAGTACTTC,CASSETGGYEQYF